This T cell receptor beta chain comes out of a study of blood T cell repertoires in COVID-19. This table comes from immunoSEQ multiplex PCR, and its TCRdb copy is limited to in-frame clones, with some not included. Of about 38,000 clones in the sample, about 88% were seen once. There are 16 residues in the CDR3. CDR1 is SGDLS and CDR2 is YYNGEE in the germline V gene. J gave up 10 bases and V 3 bases, and 12 bases lay outside the gene matches. This TCR derives from a man between 65 and 85 years old with active COVID-19. The sample taken for sequencing was peripheral blood. This chain links TRBV9 with TRBJ2-1; the match to TRBD1 covers 11 bases. The CDR3 DNA reads as TGTGCCAGCAGCGCCGGTGGGGGACAGGGGGATCGGGAGCAGTTCTTC. It codes for CASSAGGGQGDREQFF.